Listed here is a single T cell receptor beta chain. Its target antigen remains unknown. No base quality values were provided; no much bigger clone lies one nucleotide off. According to the germline V gene, CDR1 reads MNHEY and CDR2 reads SVGAGI. The CDR3 spans 16 residues, from the cysteine through the phenylalanine. This entry keeps only the CDR3 DNA: 48 bases, framed from base 1. Trimming costs V 2 bases and J 0 bases, and their ends lie 12 bases apart. The data are from a study of human T cells and chemical hapten exposure (dated by TCRdb to about 2021). Describing the broader study: For sensitization, 2% DPC in acetone was applied to a roughly 2 cm by roughly 2 cm area of upper inner arm skin. Libraries were pooled for sequencing, and variation in per-sample TCR yields was attributed mainly to small differences in library volumes within the pool. Peripheral blood TCR repertoire changes were tracked in vivo in alopecia patients during primary and secondary sensitization to the hapten diphenylcyclopropenone (DPC). Blood for TCR sequencing was provided by twenty-nine alopecia patients at one to four time points (pre-sensitization, 2, 6 and 24 weeks). Patch testing was performed on the upper back with Finn chambers containing 0.01% DPC, and the patch tests were scored after 6 days according to International Contact Dermatitis Research Group standards. Alopecia areata with under or over 50% scalp involvement, alopecia totalis and alopecia universalis were represented in the patient cohort, which was mostly female. Blood was sampled from patients pre-sensitization (week 0) and at 2, 6 and about 24 weeks after DPC sensitization. Patients additionally received weekly therapeutic DPC doses to the scalp throughout the approximately 24-week study period. Study-wide conclusions, independent of this receptor: Patch test score was positively correlated with the number of PT1 expanded TCRs, with significance at thresholds 8, 16 and 32 but not at 4. DPC sensitization did not change how many TCRs were above 1 in 1000 frequency, and no evidence was found of alterations in global repertoire structure. Because all patients had alopecia, a presumed autoimmune disease, the immune response of the patients might differ from that of healthy individuals. Significantly more large CDR3 similarity clusters were formed by expanded TCRs than by pre-sensitization or healthy control sets, consistent with antigen-driven responses. Repeated subsampling changed both the strength of the expansion versus patch-test correlation and the threshold at which that correlation became significant.

Reading the label with the study, this specimen's time point is: pre-sensitization, week 0. This sample's treatment or condition label indicates: therapeutic diphenylcyclopropenone sensitization with weekly scalp DPC. At each patch-test visit, blood was drawn before the patch test was applied. To be eligible, patients had to be aged 18 to 70, diagnosed with alopecia and judged suitable for DPC therapy, while pregnant patients were excluded. Total RNA was extracted from unfractionated whole blood collected in Tempus Blood RNA tubes. To prepare the library, RACE was applied. Data came from a NextSeq 500. During library preparation, unique molecular identifiers were attached to individual cDNA molecules so that TCRs could be counted quantitatively and reproducibly. Each blood RNA sample was used to sequence both TCR alpha and TCR beta chains. Turning to the authors' computational methods: A median of about 87,000 TCRs per sample was observed, with a range of roughly 23,224 to 750,000. The Decombinator software suite was used to annotate V, J and CDR3 in the TCR reads. To make PS versus PT1 abundance plots, every sample was subsampled to the same number of TCRs (28,000). TCRs were defined as expanded if absent before sensitization and observed at least eight times at the 2-week time point. TCRdb handled the public reads itself, with Q25 trimming in fastp and clone calling in MiXCR, and kept productive beta chains. Rows are combined by CDR3 protein, so each entry shows the most common genes and DNA. None of the V and J calls come from the authors' own analysis; TCRdb made them. The sample table lists 300,000 to 450,000 distinct CDR3 sequences, roughly 6% of them with a count of one. Roughly 8.2% of the sample is in the top ten clones.

This clonotype originated in a woman younger than 30 with alopecia areata. Some clones in this sample may be carry-over from other donors' samples. The sequencing used whole blood, collected in connection with sensitization to the hapten diphenylcyclopropenone (DPC). The chain is assembled from TRBV6-5 and TRBJ2-3, with the D segment identity uncertain. The CDR3: CASSYQTGSSTDTQYF. In nucleotides, the sequence is TGTGCCAGCAGTTACCAGACTGGTTCTAGCACAGATACGCAGTATTTT.